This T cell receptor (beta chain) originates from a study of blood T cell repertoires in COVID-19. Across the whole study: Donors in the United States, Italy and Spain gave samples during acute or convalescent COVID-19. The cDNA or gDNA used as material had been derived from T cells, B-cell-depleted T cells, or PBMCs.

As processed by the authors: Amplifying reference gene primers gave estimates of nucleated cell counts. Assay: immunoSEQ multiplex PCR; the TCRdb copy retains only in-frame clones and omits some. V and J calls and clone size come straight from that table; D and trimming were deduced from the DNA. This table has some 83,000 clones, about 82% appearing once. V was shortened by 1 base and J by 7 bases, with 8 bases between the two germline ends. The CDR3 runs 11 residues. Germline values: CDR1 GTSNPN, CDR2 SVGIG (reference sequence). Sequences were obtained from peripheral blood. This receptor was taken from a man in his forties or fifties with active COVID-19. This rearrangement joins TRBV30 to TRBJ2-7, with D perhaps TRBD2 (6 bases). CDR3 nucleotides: TGTGCCTGGAGTGGGGGGGAGGAGCAGTACTTC. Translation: CAWSGGEEQYF.